Presented here are 11 T cell receptor beta chains from one specimen sequenced in a study of beta chain features in type 1 diabetes. Findings of the study overall: Patients with Type 1 diabetes showed moderately but significantly shorter TCRB CDR3s in all four CD4+ subsets.

The whole isolated RNA underwent reverse transcription, so sequencing captured expressed TCRB transcripts. Only in-frame clones appear in the TCRdb table, and some are missing; sequencing was by immunoSEQ multiplex PCR. The table lists about 240,000 clones, approximately 15% of them singletons. These receptors have no known antigen. Sequencing was done on a sample of naive CD4+ T cells from blood. These TCRs come from a man under 40 with type 1 diabetes.

The gene calls are TRBV5-4 and TRBJ1-5; the match to TRBD1 covers 8 bases. This CDR3 is 15 amino acids long. Per the germline V gene, CDR1 is SGHNT and CDR2 is YYREEE (reference sequence). The V gene end was trimmed by 2 bases and the J gene end by 3 bases; junction bases not matched to a gene: 4. The CDR3 reads CASSLNRGNNQPQHF. The CDR3 DNA sequence: TGTGCCAGCAGCTTAAACAGGGGGAACAATCAGCCCCAGCATTTT.

This clone has just a few counts. The rearrangement uses TRBV7-2 and TRBJ2-7; 10 bases are a match to TRBD2. Germline trimming cut 6 bases from V and 6 bases from J; bases unmatched to any gene: 11. This CDR3 comprises 15 residues. Germline assignment: CDR1 SGHTA and CDR2 FQGNSA. This CDR3 is CASSEEGLAGAEQYF. The CDR3 region has the DNA TGTGCCAGCAGTGAAGAGGGCCTAGCGGGAGCCGAGCAGTACTTC.

The V gene is TRBV2, the J gene TRBJ2-5; D is perhaps TRBD2 (5 bases). CDR1 and CDR2 (germline): SNHLY, FYNNEI. Between the trimmed V and J ends, which lost 8 bases and 4 bases, there was a span of 14 bases. The CDR3 loop spans 13 amino acids. This CDR3 reads CASGAERVETQYF. In DNA, the CDR3 is TGTGCCAGCGGAGCGGAGCGAGTAGAGACCCAGTACTTC.

This clone appeared a few times. The rearrangement uses TRBV29-1 and TRBJ2-1; 8 bases are a match to TRBD1. V trimming: 7 bases; J trimming: 6 bases; junction bases outside the gene matches: 5. CDR3 size: 12 residues. Per germline, CDR1 SQVTM and CDR2 ANQGSEA. The CDR3: CSARTGSNEQFF. Here the CDR3 DNA reads TGCAGCGCCCGGACAGGGAGCAATGAGCAGTTCTTC.

This clone was recorded a few times. The chain employs TRBV30 and TRBJ1-5; 9 nucleotides line up with TRBD1. Germline-derived CDR1 and CDR2 are GTSNPN and SVGIG (reference sequence). The CDR3 totals 16 residues. V lost 2 bases to trimming and J lost 2 bases; unmatched junction nucleotides: 7. The CDR3 nucleotides read TGTGCCTGGAGTCTACAGGGGGCGCGAGGCAATCAGCCCCAGCATTTT. Translation: CAWSLQGARGNQPQHF.

The rearrangement links TRBV18 to TRBJ2-5; D might be TRBD1 (6 bases). This CDR3 has 12 residues. Germline CDR1 and CDR2: KGHSH and LQKENI. The V and J ends lost 5 bases and 2 bases respectively, with 6 bases between them. The CDR3 reads CASSGQQETQYF. In DNA, the CDR3 is TGTGCCAGCTCAGGACAGCAAGAGACCCAGTACTTC.

There are a few counts of this clone. The V and J genes are TRBV9 and TRBJ1-1; maybe TRBD1 (5 bases). The CDR3 runs 15 residues. V was clipped by 4 bases and J by 5 bases, with 18 bases between them. In germline, CDR1 is SGDLS, CDR2 YYNGEE. CDR3 in DNA: TGTGCCAGCAGCAACACTGCGGGGCGAGGGACTGAAGCTTTCTTT. It is translated as CASSNTAGRGTEAFF.

DNA of the CDR3: TGTGCCAGCAGCATCGGGGATAGCGGGAGGGGGACCCAGTACTTC. Its translation is CASSIGDSGRGTQYF. V is TRBV6-6 and J is TRBJ2-5; TRBD2 matches at 11 bases. In germline, CDR1 is MNHNY, CDR2 SVGAGI (reference sequence). This CDR3 has 15 amino acids. With 6 bases clipped from V and 7 bases from J, the junction kept 10 bases outside the gene matches.

The rearrangement uses TRBV12-5 and TRBJ2-1; TRBD1 might be the D (6 bases). CDR1 and CDR2 (germline): LGHNT, FRNRAP. V dropped 6 bases and J dropped 2 bases, with 8 bases sitting between them. The CDR3 is 13 amino acids. The CDR3 DNA reads as TGTGCTAGTGGACAGGGTCCCTACAATGAGCAGTTCTTC. Its protein product is CASGQGPYNEQFF.

This clone has a handful of counts. V and J are TRBV21-1 and TRBJ1-6; TRBD1 is the table's D call, not checked against the DNA. TRBV21-1 is annotated as a pseudogene. The length of the CDR3 is 13 residues. DNA for the CDR3: TGTGCCAGCAGTCCGAAGGGGAATTCACCCCTCCACTTT. Translation: CASSPKGNSPLHF.

This clone was counted only a few times. This rearrangement joins TRBV7-9 to TRBJ2-5; 7 positions agree with TRBD1. The CDR3 contains 14 residues. Germline-derived CDR1 and CDR2 are SEHNR and FQNEAQ (reference sequence). V lost 4 bases to trimming and J lost 4 bases; unmatched junction nucleotides: 6. In nucleotides, the CDR3 is TGTGCCAGCAGCTCCGCGAGGGGGCCAGAGACCCAGTACTTC. It yields the protein CASSSARGPETQYF. Supplemented by reference TRBV7-9 and TRBJ2-5, the full variable domain reads DTGVSQNPRHKITKRGQNVTFRCDPISEHNRLYWYRQTLGQGPEFLTYFQNEAQLEKSRLLSDRFSAERPKGSFSTLEIQRTEQGDSAMYLCASSSARGPETQYFGPGTRLLVL.